The rows below give T cell receptor beta chains drawn from one sample of a study of PD-1 blockade in classical Hodgkin lymphoma. The assay was immunoSEQ multiplex PCR, and TCRdb's table has in-frame clones only and misses some. The sample shows 50,000 to 75,000 clones, 85% to 90% of them seen only once. The specimen comprised peripheral blood mononuclear cells (PBMCs), sampled before the second cycle of nivolumab. These receptors originate from a human donor with classical Hodgkin lymphoma. The CDR3 runs from the conserved cysteine through the conserved F or W. A D gene is named only where the DNA matches it firmly. The size of a clone is reported for some rows only, either as once, few or many, or as a class for expanded clones.

J: TRBJ2-3; size: NA; D: NA; V: TRBV6-5; DNA: TGTGCCAGCAGTGTGCAGAGCACAGATACGCAGTATTTT; CDR3: CASSVQSTDTQYF
J: TRBJ2-1; size: once; D: NA; V: TRBV5-1; DNA: TGCGCCAGCAGCTCGGAGCCGGGGAATGAGCAGTTCTTC; CDR3: CASSSEPGNEQFF
J: TRBJ1-2; size: NA; D: NA; V: TRBV10-1; DNA: TGCGCCAGCAGTGAGGACGTGGACTATGGCTACACCTTC; CDR3: CASSEDVDYGYTF
J: TRBJ2-1; size: NA; D: NA; V: TRBV27; DNA: TGTGCCAGCAGTTTATGGTCCAGTTACAATGAGCAGTTCTTC; CDR3: CASSLWSSYNEQFF
J: TRBJ2-2; size: medium-sized; D: TRBD2; V: TRBV2; DNA: TGTGCCAGCAGTCCCCGACTAGCGGGGGCTTTCCCAGGTGGCGGGGAGCTGTTTTTT; CDR3: CASSPRLAGAFPGGGELFF
J: TRBJ1-1; size: NA; D: NA; V: TRBV5-1; DNA: TGCGCCAGCAGCTTGCTGGGCGACACTGAAGCTTTCTTT; CDR3: CASSLLGDTEAFF
J: TRBJ2-3; size: NA; D: NA; V: TRBV29-1; DNA: TGCAGCGTTGATGGCCGCACAGATACGCAGTATTTT; CDR3: CSVDGRTDTQYF
J: TRBJ2-5; size: NA; D: TRBD2; V: TRBV5-1; DNA: TGCGCCAGCAGCCCCGGGACTAGCGGGGAAGAGACCCAGTACTTC; CDR3: CASSPGTSGEETQYF
J: TRBJ2-3; size: NA; D: TRBD1; V: TRBV4-1; DNA: TGCGCCAGCAGCCTGACGGACAGGGGAGTTTCAGATACGCAGTATTTT; CDR3: CASSLTDRGVSDTQYF
J: TRBJ1-4; size: NA; D: NA; V: TRBV5-1; DNA: TGCGCCAGCAGCTTGGAGGGCGGAGGAAAACTGTTTTTT; CDR3: CASSLEGGGKLFF
J: TRBJ1-1; size: NA; D: NA; V: TRBV29-1; DNA: TGCAGCGTTGAAGAACGAGGGGGAGCTTTCTTT; CDR3: CSVEERGGAFF
J: TRBJ1-2; size: NA; D: NA; V: TRBV4-1; DNA: TGCGCCAGCAGCCAAGACGGTCTCTCCGTGGCAGCAGCTAACTATGGCTACACCTTC; CDR3: CASSQDGLSVAAANYGYTF
J: TRBJ1-1; size: NA; D: NA; V: TRBV13; DNA: TGTGCCAGCAGCTCTTACCGGGTCCTCATCGGGGTCGGGAACACTGAAGCTTTCTTT; CDR3: CASSSYRVLIGVGNTEAFF
J: TRBJ2-5; size: NA; D: NA; V: TRBV5-1; DNA: TGCGCCAGCAGCCTCCCGACTGGCTTGGGGGAGACCCAGTACTTC; CDR3: CASSLPTGLGETQYF
J: TRBJ2-2; size: once; D: NA; V: TRBV5-1; DNA: TGCGCCAGCAGCCAGGCCGGACAAAACACCGGGGAGCTGTTTTTT; CDR3: CASSQAGQNTGELFF
J: TRBJ1-2; size: NA; D: TRBD1; V: TRBV28; DNA: TGTGCCAGCAGCCTACCACAGGACAGGGAAATCTATGGCTACACCTTC; CDR3: CASSLPQDREIYGYTF
J: TRBJ1-5; size: NA; D: NA; V: TRBV7-9; DNA: TGTGCCAGCAGCCCAGGACAGCCTGGCAATCAGCCCCAGCATTTT; CDR3: CASSPGQPGNQPQHF
J: TRBJ2-7; size: NA; D: NA; V: TRBV5-1; DNA: TGCGCCAGCAGCTTGGGCCCGGGGGTAGGCTACGAGCAGTACTTC; CDR3: CASSLGPGVGYEQYF
J: TRBJ1-4; size: NA; D: TRBD1; V: TRBV5-1; DNA: TGCGCCAGCAGCTTACAGGGGATTAATGAAAAACTGTTTTTT; CDR3: CASSLQGINEKLFF
J: TRBJ1-6; size: NA; D: TRBD1; V: TRBV4-1; DNA: TGCGCCAGCAGCCAACGGGACAGCTCCTATAATTCACCCCTCCACTTT; CDR3: CASSQRDSSYNSPLHF
J: TRBJ1-2; size: NA; D: NA; V: TRBV6-1; DNA: TGTGCCAGCAGGCTACATGGGGGGGATGGCTACACCTTC; CDR3: CASRLHGGDGYTF
J: TRBJ2-3; size: NA; D: TRBD1; V: TRBV9; DNA: TGTGCCAGCAGCGAGACCCTTGCAGGGGGCGGGACAGATACGCAGTATTTT; CDR3: CASSETLAGGGTDTQYF
J: TRBJ1-5; size: NA; D: TRBD1; V: TRBV2; DNA: TGTGCCAGCAGGGGGGATGGGACAGAGAATCAGCCCCAGCATTTT; CDR3: CASRGDGTENQPQHF
J: TRBJ1-4; size: once; D: NA; V: TRBV5-1; DNA: TGCGCCAGCAGTCCCGGACAGACTAATGAAAAACTGTTTTTT; CDR3: CASSPGQTNEKLFF
J: TRBJ1-2; size: NA; D: NA; V: TRBV4-1; DNA: TGCGCCAGCAGCCAAGGGACAGAGGACTACTATGGCTACACCTTC; CDR3: CASSQGTEDYYGYTF
J: TRBJ2-7; size: NA; D: NA; V: TRBV7-6; DNA: TGTGCCAGCAGCTTTAGGGGAAGCTCCTACGAGCAGTACTTC; CDR3: CASSFRGSSYEQYF
J: TRBJ1-1; size: NA; D: NA; V: TRBV19; DNA: TGTGCCAGTAGTATAGATCGGGGACAAATGAACACTGAAGCTTTCTTT; CDR3: CASSIDRGQMNTEAFF
J: TRBJ2-7; size: few; D: TRBD2; V: TRBV7-8; DNA: TGTGCCAGCAGCCTAGCGGTCTCCTACGAGCAGTACTTC; CDR3: CASSLAVSYEQYF
J: TRBJ2-7; size: NA; D: NA; V: TRBV27; DNA: TGTGCCAGCAGTTTATCTCTGAATTTTGCCTACGAGCAGTACTTC; CDR3: CASSLSLNFAYEQYF
J: TRBJ1-3; size: NA; D: NA; V: TRBV5-5; DNA: TGTGCCAGCAGCTTGGCGTCAGGCGGAAACACCATATATTTT; CDR3: CASSLASGGNTIYF
J: TRBJ1-6; size: NA; D: TRBD1; V: TRBV5-1; DNA: TGCGCCAGCAGCTTGGCCACAGGGGGAGAATCACCCCTCCACTTT; CDR3: CASSLATGGESPLHF
J: TRBJ2-7; size: NA; D: TRBD1; V: TRBV5-1; DNA: TGCGCCAGCAGTCAGAGGGACGGGACAGGGAACTACGAGCAGTACTTC; CDR3: CASSQRDGTGNYEQYF
J: TRBJ2-6; size: NA; D: TRBD1; V: TRBV5-1; DNA: TGCGCCAGCGGGGATCCGGGACAGGGTTTCTTTGGGGCCAACGTCCTGACTTTC; CDR3: CASGDPGQGFFGANVLTF
J: TRBJ1-3; size: NA; D: TRBD1; V: TRBV29-1; DNA: TGCAGCGTCGATGAACAGGGGATTGGGAACACCATATATTTT; CDR3: CSVDEQGIGNTIYF
J: TRBJ1-5; size: NA; D: NA; V: TRBV6-5; DNA: TGTGCCAGCAGTTACGAGGCTCCCCGGGGCAATCAGCCCCAGCATTTT; CDR3: CASSYEAPRGNQPQHF
J: TRBJ2-7; size: NA; D: NA; V: TRBV7-9; DNA: TGTGCCAGCAGGGAGGTGGGGGGATCCTACGAGCAGTACTTC; CDR3: CASREVGGSYEQYF
J: TRBJ2-7; size: NA; D: NA; V: TRBV7-9; DNA: TGTGCCAGCAGCTTAGGTATTGGTAGATACGAGCAGTACTTC; CDR3: CASSLGIGRYEQYF
J: TRBJ1-2; size: NA; D: NA; V: TRBV4-1; DNA: TGCGCCAGCAGCCAGGGACGGGAGGAATACTATGGCTACACCTTC; CDR3: CASSQGREEYYGYTF
J: TRBJ2-3; size: NA; D: TRBD1; V: TRBV10-3; DNA: TGTGCCATCAGGGACAGGGGGCGTACAGATACGCAGTATTTT; CDR3: CAIRDRGRTDTQYF
J: TRBJ2-7; size: NA; D: TRBD1; V: TRBV30; DNA: TGTGCCTGGAGCCCCGGGACAGGGGGCCCCTACGAGCAGTACTTC; CDR3: CAWSPGTGGPYEQYF
J: TRBJ2-7; size: NA; D: NA; V: TRBV6-5; DNA: TGTGCCAGCAGTCCAACCCGGTTCGAGCAGTACTTC; CDR3: CASSPTRFEQYF
J: TRBJ1-1; size: NA; D: NA; V: TRBV27; DNA: TGTGCCAGCAGTTTGGTGGCGGGCCCTCCGGACACTGAAGCTTTCTTT; CDR3: CASSLVAGPPDTEAFF
J: TRBJ2-3; size: NA; D: NA; V: TRBV5-1; DNA: TGCGCCAGCAGCTTGAGTACTAGCACAGATACGCAGTATTTT; CDR3: CASSLSTSTDTQYF
J: TRBJ2-3; size: NA; D: NA; V: TRBV6-6; DNA: TGTGCCAGCAGTTACTCTGGGCAGTCTAGCACAGATACGCAGTATTTT; CDR3: CASSYSGQSSTDTQYF
J: TRBJ2-7; size: NA; D: TRBD1; V: TRBV11-3; DNA: TGTGCCAGCAGCTTGACAGGGGGCTACGAGCAGTACTTC; CDR3: CASSLTGGYEQYF